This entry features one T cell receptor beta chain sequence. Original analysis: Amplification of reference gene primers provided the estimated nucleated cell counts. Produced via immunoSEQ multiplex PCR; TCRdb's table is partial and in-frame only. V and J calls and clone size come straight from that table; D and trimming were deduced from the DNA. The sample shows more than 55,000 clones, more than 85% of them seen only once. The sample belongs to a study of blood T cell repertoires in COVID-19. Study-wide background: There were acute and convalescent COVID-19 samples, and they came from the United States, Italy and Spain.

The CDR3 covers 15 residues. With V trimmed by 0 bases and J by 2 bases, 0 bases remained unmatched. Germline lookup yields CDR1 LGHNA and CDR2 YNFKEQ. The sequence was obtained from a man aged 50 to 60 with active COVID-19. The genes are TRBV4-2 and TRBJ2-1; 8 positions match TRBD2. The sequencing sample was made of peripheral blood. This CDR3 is CASSQEGLAYNEQFF. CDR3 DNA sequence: TGTGCCAGCAGCCAAGAGGGACTAGCCTACAATGAGCAGTTCTTC.